The 10 T cell receptor beta chains listed next were all sequenced from one sample in a study of beta chain features in type 1 diabetes. The authors reverse transcribed all of the isolated RNA, so sequencing captured expressed TCRB transcripts. Assay used: immunoSEQ multiplex PCR; TCRdb lists only in-frame clones, some missing. In the table there are fewer than 250,000 clones, around 10% of which are singletons. The sequencing sample was made of naive CD4+ T cells from blood. Source of these receptors: a woman aged 18-35 years in good health.

This clone has more than one count but fewer than ten. The chain is built from TRBV7-6 and TRBJ1-2, with TRBD1 matching over 8 bases. There are 15 residues in the CDR3. Trimming at V came to 3 bases and at J to 5 bases, leaving 8 bases not matched to a gene. Germline V lookup: CDR1 SGHVS, CDR2 FNYEAQ. The DNA of the CDR3 is TGTGCCAGCAGCTTGGAATCAGGGGGCGGATATGGCTACACCTTC. Protein: CASSLESGGGYGYTF.

This clone was found a few times. This chain links TRBV5-1 with TRBJ2-3, with D tentatively TRBD2 (6 bases). Deletions cut 0 bases from V and 1 base from J, with 15 bases between. Per germline, CDR1 SGHRS and CDR2 YFSETQ. This CDR3 is 17 amino acids long. This CDR3 is CASSLGNGGSGTDTQYF. CDR3 DNA: TGCGCCAGCAGCTTGGGAAACGGGGGATCTGGCACAGATACGCAGTATTTT.

This clone has a handful of counts. V and J are TRBV30 and TRBJ2-5; tentatively, D is TRBD2 (5 bases). V lost 1 base and J lost 4, with 10 bases in between. The CDR3 is 13 residues long. Per the germline V gene, CDR1 is GTSNPN and CDR2 is SVGIG (reference sequence). CDR3 DNA: TGTGCCTGGAGTGGAGGGTTATCAGAGACCCAGTACTTC. It encodes CAWSGGLSETQYF.

The V and J genes are TRBV27 and TRBJ1-1; D ambiguous. Trimming took off 1 base at V and 1 base at J, with 10 bases between the two ends. Germline loops: CDR1 MNHEY, CDR2 SMNVEV (reference sequence). The CDR3 sequence is 15 residues long. The DNA of the CDR3 is TGTGCCAGCAGTTTATACTGGGGAGCGAACACTGAAGCTTTCTTT. This gives the protein CASSLYWGANTEAFF.

This clone was seen only a few times. This chain links TRBV20-1 with TRBJ2-7, with D unclear. The germline V gene has CDR1 DFQATT and CDR2 SNEGSKA (reference sequence). V lost 6 bases and J 7 bases, leaving 13 bases between the germline ends. This CDR3 has 11 residues. For the CDR3, the DNA is TGCAGTGCGGGTGGAGTATGGGAGCAGTACTTC. Translated, it gives CSAGGVWEQYF.

The rearrangement joins TRBV25-1 to TRBJ2-7; TRBD2 agrees at 11 bases. Germline V gives CDR1 MGHDK, CDR2 SYGVNS. The CDR3 totals 15 residues. Trimming cost V 5 bases and J 3 bases; bases outside gene matches: 6. The CDR3 sequence: CASSPLAGGYYEQYF. The CDR3 DNA sequence: TGTGCCAGCAGTCCCCTAGCGGGAGGTTACTACGAGCAGTACTTC.

The sample holds a few counts of this clone. The chain is built from TRBV14 and TRBJ2-3; no clear D. CDR1 and CDR2 from the germline V gene are SGHDN and FVKESK. V shed 2 bases and J shed 1 base, with 10 bases lying between them. CDR3 length: 15 residues. This chain's CDR3 is CASSQIGGGTDTQYF. Written as DNA, the CDR3 is TGTGCCAGCAGCCAAATTGGCGGAGGCACAGATACGCAGTATTTT.

This clone turned up a few times. The rearrangement links TRBV2 to TRBJ2-7; TRBD2 matches 10 bases. The CDR3 totals 16 residues. The junction had 18 bases not matched to a gene; V was cut back by 6 bases and J by 10 bases. Germline-derived CDR1 and CDR2 are SNHLY and FYNNEI. The CDR3, as DNA: TGTGCCAGCAGGAAATCTAGCGGGAGCAAACCGGGGGAACAGTACTTC. This gives the protein CASRKSSGSKPGEQYF.

This clone was counted many times. The rearrangement uses TRBV7-9 and TRBJ2-7; TRBD2 matches at 8 bases. This CDR3 has 15 amino acids. Germline V CDR1 and CDR2: SEHNR, FQNEAQ (reference sequence). The trim removed 11 bases at V and 2 bases at J, leaving 14 bases unmatched. The CDR3, as DNA: TGTGCCTCTCAGGGCGGGGGGCACAGGCCCTACGAGCAGTACTTC. Protein sequence: CASQGGGHRPYEQYF. Looking up the rest from reference TRBV7-9 and TRBJ2-7 gives the full variable domain: DTGVSQNPRHKITKRGQNVTFRCDPISEHNRLYWYRQTLGQGPEFLTYFQNEAQLEKSRLLSDRFSAERPKGSFSTLEIQRTEQGDSAMYLCASQGGGHRPYEQYFGPGTRLTVT.

The chain carries TRBV2 and TRBJ1-2, with unresolved D. Trimming took off 0 bases at V and 8 bases at J, with 13 bases between the two ends. The CDR3 is made up of 14 amino acids. Germline V CDR1 and CDR2: SNHLY, FYNNEI. The CDR3 region is CASSEAREGSGYTF. In DNA, the CDR3 is TGTGCCAGCAGTGAAGCGCGGGAAGGCTCCGGCTACACCTTC.